The rows below give T cell receptor beta chains drawn from one sample of a study of blood T cell repertoires in COVID-19. Profiling relied on immunoSEQ multiplex PCR, and the TCRdb table lists in-frame clones only, not all of them. This sample has 200,000 to 250,000 clones, with 88% found just once. Sequenced material: PBMCs or T cells enriched from blood (not recorded which). These receptors were obtained from a young woman who had recovered from COVID-19. Both conserved end residues are part of each CDR3.

16,TRBV2,CASSELRTVSGNTIYF
15,TRBV11-2,CASSLPGGAYTEAFF
11,TRBV9,CASLSSYGYTF
14,TRBV9,CASSVQGSNEKLFF
15,TRBV19,CASSILAGPINEQFF
13,TRBV29-1,CSVNGGDLETQYF
15,TRBV24-1,CATSDNPGAGNTIYF
15,TRBV11-2,CASGLRGGGTDTQYF
14,TRBV7-9,CASSPGTSGNTIYF
15,TRBV15,CATSRGNRANQPQHF
15,TRBV7-2,CASSSTAYSNQPQHF
13,TRBV7-3,CASSLIEGAGAFF
15,TRBV11-2,CASSHHRETNYGYTF
15,TRBV10-3,CAISVAGSSGDTQYF
11,TRBV20-1,CSARRGYGYTF
12,TRBV13,CATGVGGTEAFF